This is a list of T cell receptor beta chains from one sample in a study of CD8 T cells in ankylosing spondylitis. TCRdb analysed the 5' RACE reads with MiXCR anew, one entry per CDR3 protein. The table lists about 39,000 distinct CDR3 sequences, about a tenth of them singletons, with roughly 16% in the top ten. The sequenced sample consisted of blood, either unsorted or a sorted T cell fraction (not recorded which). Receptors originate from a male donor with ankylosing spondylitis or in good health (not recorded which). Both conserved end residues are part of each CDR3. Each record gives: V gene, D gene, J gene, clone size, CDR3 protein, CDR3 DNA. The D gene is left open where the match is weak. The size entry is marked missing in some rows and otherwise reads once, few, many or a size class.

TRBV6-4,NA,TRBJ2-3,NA,CASSDSQGSTDTQYF,TGTGCCAGCAGTGACTCACAGGGAAGCACAGATACGCAGTATTTT
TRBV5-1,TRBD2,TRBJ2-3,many,CASSSDPGLAGNTQYF,TGCGCCAGCAGCTCTGACCCGGGACTAGCGGGAAATACGCAGTATTTT
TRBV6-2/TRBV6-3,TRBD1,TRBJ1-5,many,CASSSGTGFTQPQHF,TGTGCCAGCAGCAGCGGGACAGGGTTTACTCAGCCCCAGCATTTT
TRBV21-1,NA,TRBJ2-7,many,CASPRAYTYEQYF,TGTGCCAGCCCCAGAGCTTACACCTACGAGCAGTACTTC
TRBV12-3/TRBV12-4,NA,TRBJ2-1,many,CASRSTSKGEQFF,TGTGCCAGCAGGTCTACTAGCAAGGGTGAGCAGTTCTTC
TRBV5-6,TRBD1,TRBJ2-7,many,CASSRGRGLQEQYF,TGTGCCAGCAGCCGGGGCAGGGGGCTTCAGGAGCAGTACTTC
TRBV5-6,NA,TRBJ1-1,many,CASSLVQGTEAFF,TGTGCCAGCAGCTTGGTACAGGGCACTGAAGCTTTCTTT
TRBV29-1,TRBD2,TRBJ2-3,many,CSVGTSGSDTQYF,TGCAGCGTGGGGACTAGCGGATCAGATACGCAGTATTTT
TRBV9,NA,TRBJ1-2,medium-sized,CASSVDRVNYGYTF,TGTGCCAGCAGCGTAGATCGGGTAAACTATGGCTACACCTTC
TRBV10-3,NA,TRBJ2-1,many,CAISDGPGYNEQFF,TGTGCCATCAGTGATGGGCCGGGATACAATGAGCAGTTCTTC
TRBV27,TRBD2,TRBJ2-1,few,CASSRPSGNNEQFF,TGTGCCAGCTCTCGGCCTAGCGGGAACAATGAGCAGTTCTTC
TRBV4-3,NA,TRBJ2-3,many,CASSQGQGQTDTQYF,TGCGCCAGCAGCCAAGGCCAGGGGCAGACAGATACGCAGTATTTT
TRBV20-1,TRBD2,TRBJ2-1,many,CSARDSSGRALGDWNEQFF,TGCAGTGCTAGGGATTCTAGCGGGAGGGCCCTGGGCGACTGGAATGAGCAGTTCTTC
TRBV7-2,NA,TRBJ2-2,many,CASSLVSGTLGGELFF,TGTGCCAGCAGCTTAGTTTCCGGGACATTGGGCGGGGAGCTGTTTTTT
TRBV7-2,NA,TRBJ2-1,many,CASTPAGPPYNEQFF,TGTGCCAGCACCCCGGCGGGCCCGCCTTACAATGAGCAGTTCTTC
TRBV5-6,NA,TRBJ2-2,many,CASSLLFYTGELFF,TGTGCCAGCAGCTTATTATTTTACACCGGGGAGCTGTTTTTT
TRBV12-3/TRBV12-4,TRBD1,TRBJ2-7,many,CASSRQGLEQYF,TGTGCCAGCAGCCGACAGGGGTTGGAGCAGTACTTC
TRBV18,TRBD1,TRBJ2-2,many,CASSPGGQGVDTGELFF,TGTGCCAGCTCACCCGGGGGACAGGGTGTCGACACCGGGGAGCTGTTTTTT
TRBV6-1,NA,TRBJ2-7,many,CASRSRTDSYEQYF,TGTGCCAGCAGGTCCCGGACAGACTCCTACGAGCAGTACTTC
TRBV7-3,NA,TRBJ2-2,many,CASSLNRTNTNTGELFF,TGTGCCAGCAGCTTAAATCGGACCAATACAAACACCGGGGAGCTGTTTTTT
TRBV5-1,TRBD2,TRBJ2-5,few,CASSAGPGLPQETQYF,TGCGCCAGCAGCGCAGGACCGGGACTACCCCAAGAGACCCAGTACTTC
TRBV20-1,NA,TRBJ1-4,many,CSAQRGAANEKLFF,TGCAGTGCCCAAAGGGGGGCAGCTAATGAAAAACTGTTTTTT
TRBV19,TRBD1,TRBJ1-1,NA,CASMTGATEAFF,TGTGCCAGTATGACAGGGGCCACTGAAGCTTTCTTT
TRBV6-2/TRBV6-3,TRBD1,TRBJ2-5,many,CASSGGTGGGETQYF,TGTGCCAGCAGCGGCGGGACAGGCGGTGGAGAGACCCAGTACTTC